This TCR beta chain was found in a study of cytomegalovirus exposure and HLA in healthy donors. The CDR3 contains 16 residues. The V gene end was trimmed by 0 bases and the J gene end by 5 bases; junction bases not matched to a gene: 5. Germline V gives CDR1 MNHEY, CDR2 SVGAGI. Primers included in the PCR were 60 Vbeta and 13 Jbeta primers. TCRdb keeps only in-frame clones here, not all; method: immunoSEQ multiplex PCR. The sample lists fewer than 150,000 clones; under 70% were seen once. The chain employs TRBV6-5 and TRBJ1-1; 11 nucleotides align to TRBD1. Sequencing was carried out using PBMCs. The receptor was derived from a man younger than 35 in good health and CMV-seropositive. CDR3 region: CASSYSRDRGGTEAFF. CDR3 sequence (DNA): TGTGCCAGCAGTTACTCGAGGGACAGGGGGGGTACTGAAGCTTTCTTT.